The clone carrying this TCR beta chain was observed at least ten times. Its antigen is unknown. Trimming pared 6 bases from V and 7 bases from J, leaving 15 bases between. Germline loops: CDR1 LNHNV, CDR2 YYDKDF (reference sequence). CDR3 size: 14 residues. Time point described: newly diagnosed GD, antithyroid drugs for less than 3 months. The TCR library was prepared using RNA isolated from PBMCs. Assembly of TCR beta libraries relied on iRepertoire HTBI primers together with Arm-PCR of CDR3 regions. TCRdb re-derived calls from the multiplex PCR reads in MiXCR, one entry per CDR3 protein. This table has hundreds of thousands of distinct CDR3 sequences, around 11% appearing once. This sample was included in a study of regulatory T cells in long-lasting Graves disease. Study observations and caveats: Patients whose Graves' disease persisted exhibited lower TCR diversity than those newly diagnosed. Accuracy was perhaps lowered by the small sample size. Those with persistent disease had in common more public clonotypes (2,741) than new patients (approximately 890).

A further study also used this sample, focusing on T cells in Graves' hyperthyroidism and ophthalmopathy. That source adds: Exclusion of patients followed from uncontrolled infection, other autoimmune disease, pregnancy or lactation.

The sample here was peripheral blood mononuclear cells (PBMCs), taken at new diagnosis, from a patient treated with antithyroid drugs. The TCR sequence derives from a woman aged 25 to 39 with Graves disease. The chain is built from TRBV15 and TRBJ1-4; perhaps TRBD1 as D (6 bases). Written as DNA, the CDR3 is TGTGCCACCAGTCGAACAGGGTTAGGTGAAAAACTGTTTTTT. Protein sequence: CATSRTGLGEKLFF. The variable domain in full, completed from reference TRBV15 and TRBJ1-4, reads DAMVIQNPRYQVTQFGKPVTLSCSQTLNHNVMYWYQQKSSQAPKLLFHYYDKDFNNEADTPDNFQSRRPNTSFCFLDIRSPGLGDTAMYLCATSRTGLGEKLFFGSGTQLSVL.